The present entry profiles one TCR beta chain with its context. Its antigen is as yet unknown. Each cDNA held unique molecular identifiers, and template switching gave it a universal primer site. TCRdb independently ran MiXCR on the 5' RACE reads; one entry per CDR3 protein. This sample has a few hundred thousand distinct CDR3 sequences; approximately 17% occur once, and the top ten carry roughly 12%. The source of the sample is a study of identical twins. Study-level results: Abundant beta clonotypes from cord blood bore fewer insertions; memory repertoires lacked this pattern. Zero-insertion analyses were open to partial confounding by invariant MAIT and iNKT cells.

Healthy Caucasians supplied all donations. Germline V gene sequence: CDR1 MNHEY, CDR2 SVGEGT. J lost 0 bases, V lost 4 bases, and 0 bases had no gene match. This CDR3 comprises 15 residues. This receptor was identified in a man aged 50 to 60 in good health. Sequencing was performed on naive T cells sorted from blood. The rearrangement uses TRBV6-2 or TRBV6-3 and TRBJ2-2; the match to TRBD2 covers 9 bases. The CDR3 nucleotides read TGTGCCAGCAGTTGGACTAGCGCGAACACCGGGGAGCTGTTTTTT. Its translation is CASSWTSANTGELFF.